The 9 T cell receptor beta chains below were found in one sample sequenced in a study of T-cell memory formation after mild COVID-19. TCRdb re-called the 5' RACE reads with MiXCR, one entry per CDR3 protein. The sample contains under 250,000 distinct CDR3 sequences, about 16% of which appear only once. The material sequenced was PBMCs or a T cell subset sorted from them (not recorded which). The receptor source for this set is an adult woman who had mild COVID-19 (a few samples of this study predate the infection). Cell type and time point are not known.

This clonotype has a count of ten or more. The chain combines TRBV20-1 with TRBJ2-7; 12 bases agree with TRBD2. The germline V gene has CDR1 DFQATT and CDR2 SNEGSKA (reference sequence). The CDR3 length is 15 residues. Trimming at V came to 6 bases and at J to 2 bases, leaving 8 bases not matched to a gene. The CDR3 DNA reads TGCAGTGCCCCCTCCCGGACTAGCGGGACCTACGAGCAGTACTTC. Its translation: CSAPSRTSGTYEQYF.

The chain employs TRBV12-3 or TRBV12-4 and TRBJ2-4; 13 bases match TRBD2. V was pared by 5 bases and J by 4 bases, with 8 bases of the junction left unmatched. The CDR3 runs 17 residues. CDR3 DNA sequence: TGTGCCAGCAGTCCCGGACTAGCGGGAGTCCGTAAAAACATTCAGTACTTC. Amino acids: CASSPGLAGVRKNIQYF.

This chain connects TRBV12-3 or TRBV12-4 to TRBJ1-5; D not resolved. The CDR3 is 16 amino acids. Trimming took 2 bases from V and 2 from J, leaving 13 bases between them. CDR3: CASSLSRAGGNQPQHF. DNA of the CDR3: TGTGCCAGCAGTTTAAGTCGGGCTGGGGGCAATCAGCCCCAGCATTTT.

This clonotype was found many times. This chain uses TRBV6-2 or TRBV6-3 with TRBJ1-2, with D possibly matching TRBD1 (5 bases). The CDR3 runs to 12 residues. V lost 2 bases to trimming and J lost 8 bases, with 9 bases between them. The V gene's germline CDR1 is MNHEY and CDR2 SVGEGT. CDR3 sequence reads: CASSYGHLGYTF. The CDR3 coding sequence is TGTGCCAGCAGTTACGGACACCTAGGCTACACCTTC.

This clonotype was recorded a few times. V is TRBV27 and J is TRBJ2-2, with D unclear. CDR1 and CDR2 (germline): MNHEY, SMNVEV (reference sequence). The CDR3 has 12 residues. V lost 8 bases to trimming and J lost 8 bases, with 12 bases between them. The CDR3 region is CASGPLGGELFF. The CDR3 DNA follows: TGTGCCAGCGGACCCCTGGGGGGGGAGCTGTTTTTT.

This clonotype was counted between two and nine times. The chain joins TRBV5-1 to TRBJ2-7; 11 bases agree with TRBD2. Germline V gene data show CDR1 as SGHRS and CDR2 as YFSETQ. J was trimmed by 0 bases and V by 4 bases; bases with no gene match: 3. The CDR3 length is 15 residues. CDR3 sequence reads: CASSEGLADSYEQYF. The CDR3 DNA reads TGCGCCAGCAGCGAGGGACTAGCGGACTCCTACGAGCAGTACTTC.

The rearrangement joins TRBV15 to TRBJ1-1; D not certain. Trimming left V 4 bases short and J 5 bases short, with 8 bases between. Germline V gene sequence: CDR1 LNHNV, CDR2 YYDKDF (reference sequence). The CDR3 sequence is 12 residues long. Here the CDR3 DNA reads TGTGCCACCAGCAAGTCAGGAACTGAAGCTTTCTTT. Translating gives CATSKSGTEAFF.

The chain is built from TRBV24-1 and TRBJ2-1; 8 bases fit TRBD2. Germline assignment: CDR1 KGHDR and CDR2 SFDVKD. V was pared by 3 bases and J by 1 base, with 4 bases of the junction left unmatched. This CDR3 is built from 16 residues. The CDR3 reads CATSDRAGESYNEQFF. In DNA, the CDR3 is TGTGCCACCAGTGATCGAGCGGGAGAGTCCTACAATGAGCAGTTCTTC.

The chain combines TRBV4-1 with TRBJ2-4; no definite D call. V dropped 0 bases and J dropped 9 bases, with 15 bases sitting between them. The germline V gene encodes CDR1 MGHRA and CDR2 YSYEKL. The CDR3 has 15 amino acids. CDR3 protein: CASSQDSQRMAIQYF. The CDR3 DNA follows: TGCGCCAGCAGCCAAGATTCGCAGAGGATGGCCATTCAGTACTTC.